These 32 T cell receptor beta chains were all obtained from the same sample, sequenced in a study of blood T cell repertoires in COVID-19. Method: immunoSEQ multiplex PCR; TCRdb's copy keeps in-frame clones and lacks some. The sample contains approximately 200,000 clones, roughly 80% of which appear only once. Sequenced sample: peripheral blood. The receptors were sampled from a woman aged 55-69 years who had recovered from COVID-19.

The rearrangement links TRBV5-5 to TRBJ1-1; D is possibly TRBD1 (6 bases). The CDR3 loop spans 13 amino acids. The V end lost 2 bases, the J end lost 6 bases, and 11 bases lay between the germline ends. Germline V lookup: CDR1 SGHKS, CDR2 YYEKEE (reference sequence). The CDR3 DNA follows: TGTGCCAGCAGCTTCACAGGGTCAGCTGAAGCTTTCTTT. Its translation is CASSFTGSAEAFF.

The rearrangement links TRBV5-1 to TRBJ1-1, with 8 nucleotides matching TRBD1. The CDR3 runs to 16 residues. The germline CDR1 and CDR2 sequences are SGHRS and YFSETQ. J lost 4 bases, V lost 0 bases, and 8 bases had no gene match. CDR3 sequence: CASSLGGQGGSTEAFF. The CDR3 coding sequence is TGCGCCAGCAGCTTGGGAGGACAGGGTGGATCCACTGAAGCTTTCTTT.

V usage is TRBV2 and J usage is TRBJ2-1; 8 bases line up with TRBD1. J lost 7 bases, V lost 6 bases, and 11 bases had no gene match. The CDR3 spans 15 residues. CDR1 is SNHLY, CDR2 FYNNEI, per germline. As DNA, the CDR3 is TGTGCCAGCAGCCTTAGGACAGGGATTTTTAATGAGCAGTTCTTC. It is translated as CASSLRTGIFNEQFF.

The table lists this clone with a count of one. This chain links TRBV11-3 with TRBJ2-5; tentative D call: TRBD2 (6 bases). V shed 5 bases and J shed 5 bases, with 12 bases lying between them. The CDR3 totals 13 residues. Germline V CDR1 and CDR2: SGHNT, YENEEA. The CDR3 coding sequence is TGTGCCAGCAGCCAATCCGGAGGGGAGACCCAGTACTTC. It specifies CASSQSGGETQYF.

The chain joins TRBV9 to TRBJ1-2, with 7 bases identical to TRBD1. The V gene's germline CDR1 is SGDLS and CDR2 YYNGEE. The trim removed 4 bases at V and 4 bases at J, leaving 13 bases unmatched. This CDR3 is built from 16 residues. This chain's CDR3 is CASSSLRDSWTYGYTF. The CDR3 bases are TGTGCCAGCAGCAGTCTTCGGGACAGTTGGACCTATGGCTACACCTTC.

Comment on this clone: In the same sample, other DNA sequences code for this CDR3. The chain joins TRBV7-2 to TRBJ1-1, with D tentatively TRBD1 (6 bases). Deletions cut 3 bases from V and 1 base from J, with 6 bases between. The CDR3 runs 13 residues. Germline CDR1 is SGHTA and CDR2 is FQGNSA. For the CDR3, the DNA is TGTGCCAGCAGCTTCAGGGGGAACACTGAAGCTTTCTTT. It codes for CASSFRGNTEAFF. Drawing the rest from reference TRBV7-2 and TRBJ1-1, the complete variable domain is GAGVSQSPSNKVTEKGKDVELRCDPISGHTALYWYRQSLGQGLEFLIYFQGNSAPDKSGLPSDRFSAERTGGSVSTLTIQRTQQEDSAVYLCASSFRGNTEAFFGQGTRLTVV.

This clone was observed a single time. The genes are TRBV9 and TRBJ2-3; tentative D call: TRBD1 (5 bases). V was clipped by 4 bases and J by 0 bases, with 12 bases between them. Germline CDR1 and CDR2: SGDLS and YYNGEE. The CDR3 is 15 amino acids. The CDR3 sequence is CASSTGDTSTDTQYF. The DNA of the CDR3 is TGTGCCAGCAGCACAGGTGATACTAGCACAGATACGCAGTATTTT.

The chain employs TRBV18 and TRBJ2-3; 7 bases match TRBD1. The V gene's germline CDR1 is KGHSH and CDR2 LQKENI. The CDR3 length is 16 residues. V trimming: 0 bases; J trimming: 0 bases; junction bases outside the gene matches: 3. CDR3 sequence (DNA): TGTGCCAGCTCACCACCCGGGACAGCCAGCACAGATACGCAGTATTTT. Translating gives CASSPPGTASTDTQYF. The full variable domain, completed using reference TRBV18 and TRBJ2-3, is NAGVMQNPRHLVRRRGQEARLRCSPMKGHSHVYWYRQLPEEGLKFMVYLQKENIIDESGMPKERFSAEFPKEGPSILRIQQVVRGDSAAYFCASSPPGTASTDTQYFGPGTRLTVL.

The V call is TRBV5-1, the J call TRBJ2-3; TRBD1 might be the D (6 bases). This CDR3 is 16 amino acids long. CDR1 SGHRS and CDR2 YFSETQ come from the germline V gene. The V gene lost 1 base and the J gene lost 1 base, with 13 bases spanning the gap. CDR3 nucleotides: TGCGCCAGCAGCTTGTGGTTGGCAGGGGGCACAGATACGCAGTATTTT. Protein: CASSLWLAGGTDTQYF.

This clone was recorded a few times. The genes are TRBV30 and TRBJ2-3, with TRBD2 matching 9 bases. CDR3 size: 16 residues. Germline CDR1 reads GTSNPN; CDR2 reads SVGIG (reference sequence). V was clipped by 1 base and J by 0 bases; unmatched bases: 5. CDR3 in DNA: TGTGCCTGGAGTGGCGGACTAGCGTCAAGCACAGATACGCAGTATTTT. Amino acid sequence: CAWSGGLASSTDTQYF.

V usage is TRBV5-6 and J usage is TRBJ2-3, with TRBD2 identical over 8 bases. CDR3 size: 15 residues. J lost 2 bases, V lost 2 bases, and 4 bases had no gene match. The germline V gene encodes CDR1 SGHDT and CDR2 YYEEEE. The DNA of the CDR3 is TGTGCCAGCAGCTTTTGGCGGGGGGTCACAGATACGCAGTATTTT. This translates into CASSFWRGVTDTQYF.

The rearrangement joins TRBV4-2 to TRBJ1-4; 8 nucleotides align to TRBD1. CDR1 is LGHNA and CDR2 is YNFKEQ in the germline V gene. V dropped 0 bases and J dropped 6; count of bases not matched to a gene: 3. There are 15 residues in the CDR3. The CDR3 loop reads CASSQEDREDEKLFF. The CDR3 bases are TGTGCCAGCAGCCAAGAGGACAGGGAGGATGAAAAACTGTTTTTT.

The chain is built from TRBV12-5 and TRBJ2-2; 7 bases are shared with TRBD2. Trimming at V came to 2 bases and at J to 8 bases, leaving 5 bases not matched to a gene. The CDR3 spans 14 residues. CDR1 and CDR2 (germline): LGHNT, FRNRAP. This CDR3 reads CASGLNGGTGELFF. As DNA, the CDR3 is TGTGCTAGTGGTTTGAACGGGGGGACGGGGGAGCTGTTTTTT.

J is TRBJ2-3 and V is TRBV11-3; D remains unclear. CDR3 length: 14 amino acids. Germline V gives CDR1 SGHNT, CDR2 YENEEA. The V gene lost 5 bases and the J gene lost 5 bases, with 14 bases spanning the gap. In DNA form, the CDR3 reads TGTGCCAGCAGCCTTAGTCGAGCCCGAGATACGCAGTATTTT. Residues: CASSLSRARDTQYF.

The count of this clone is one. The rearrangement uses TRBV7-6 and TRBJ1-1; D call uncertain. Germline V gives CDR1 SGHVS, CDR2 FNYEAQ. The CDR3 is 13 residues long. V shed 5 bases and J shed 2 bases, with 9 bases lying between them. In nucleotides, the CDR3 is TGTGCCAGCAGCCACCCAGGCAACACTGAAGCTTTCTTT. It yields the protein CASSHPGNTEAFF.

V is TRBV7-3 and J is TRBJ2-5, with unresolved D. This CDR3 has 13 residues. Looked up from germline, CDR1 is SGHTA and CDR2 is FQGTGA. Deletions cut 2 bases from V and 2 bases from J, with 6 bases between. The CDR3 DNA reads TGTGCCAGCAGCTTAGAGCTTCAAGAGACCCAGTACTTC. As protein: CASSLELQETQYF. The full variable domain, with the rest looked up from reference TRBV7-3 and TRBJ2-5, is GAGVSQTPSNKVTEKGKYVELRCDPISGHTALYWYRQSLGQGPEFLIYFQGTGAADDSGLPNDRFFAVRPEGSVSTLKIQRTERGDSAVYLCASSLELQETQYFGPGTRLLVL.

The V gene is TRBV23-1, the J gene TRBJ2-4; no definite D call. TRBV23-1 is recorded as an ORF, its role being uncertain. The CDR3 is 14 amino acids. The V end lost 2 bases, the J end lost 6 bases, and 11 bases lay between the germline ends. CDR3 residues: CASSQVQELNIQYF. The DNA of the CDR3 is TGCGCCAGCAGTCAAGTTCAGGAACTAAACATTCAGTACTTC.

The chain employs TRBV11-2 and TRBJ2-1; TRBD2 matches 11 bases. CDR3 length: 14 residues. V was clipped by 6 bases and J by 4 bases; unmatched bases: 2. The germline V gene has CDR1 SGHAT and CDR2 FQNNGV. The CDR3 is CASRASGGYNEQFF. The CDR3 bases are TGTGCCAGCAGGGCTAGCGGGGGGTACAATGAGCAGTTCTTC.

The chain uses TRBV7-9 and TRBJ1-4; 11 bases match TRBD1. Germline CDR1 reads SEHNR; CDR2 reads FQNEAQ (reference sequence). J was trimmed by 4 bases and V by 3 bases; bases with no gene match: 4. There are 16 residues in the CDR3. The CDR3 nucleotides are TGTGCCAGCAGCTTGGGACAGGGGGGCCTTAATGAAAAACTGTTTTTT. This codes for CASSLGQGGLNEKLFF.

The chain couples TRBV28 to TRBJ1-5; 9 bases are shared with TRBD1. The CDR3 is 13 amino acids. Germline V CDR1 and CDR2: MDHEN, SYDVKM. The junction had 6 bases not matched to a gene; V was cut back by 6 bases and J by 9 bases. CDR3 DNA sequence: TGTGCCAGCAGCCCAAGACAGGGGGGGCCCCAGCATTTT. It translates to CASSPRQGGPQHF.

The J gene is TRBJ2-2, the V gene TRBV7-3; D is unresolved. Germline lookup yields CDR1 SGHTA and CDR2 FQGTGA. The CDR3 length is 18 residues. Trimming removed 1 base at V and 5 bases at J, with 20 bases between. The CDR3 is CASSLISISPRRTGELFF. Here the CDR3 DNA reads TGTGCCAGCAGCTTAATCTCTATCTCCCCACGCCGAACCGGGGAGCTGTTTTTT.

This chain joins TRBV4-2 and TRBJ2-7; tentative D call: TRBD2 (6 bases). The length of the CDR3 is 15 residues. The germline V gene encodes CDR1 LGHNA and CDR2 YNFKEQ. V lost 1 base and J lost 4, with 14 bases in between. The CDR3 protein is CASSQAPGVLYEQYF. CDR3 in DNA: TGTGCCAGCAGCCAAGCCCCGGGGGTACTTTACGAGCAGTACTTC.

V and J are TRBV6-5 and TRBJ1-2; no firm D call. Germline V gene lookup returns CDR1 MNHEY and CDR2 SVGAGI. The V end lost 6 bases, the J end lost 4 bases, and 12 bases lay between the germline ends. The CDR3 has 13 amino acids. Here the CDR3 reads CASSYEASYGYTF. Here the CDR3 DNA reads TGTGCCAGCAGCTACGAGGCTAGCTATGGCTACACCTTC.

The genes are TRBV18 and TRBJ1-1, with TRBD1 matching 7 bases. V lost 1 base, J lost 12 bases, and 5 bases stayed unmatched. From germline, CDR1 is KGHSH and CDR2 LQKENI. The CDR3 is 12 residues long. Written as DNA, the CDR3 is TGTGCCAGCTCACCACAGGGGGCGGATTCTTTCTTT. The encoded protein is CASSPQGADSFF.

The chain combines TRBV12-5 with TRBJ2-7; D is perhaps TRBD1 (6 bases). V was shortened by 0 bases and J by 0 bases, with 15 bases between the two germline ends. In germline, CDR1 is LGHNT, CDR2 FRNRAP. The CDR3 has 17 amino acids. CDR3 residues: CASGLVQTGLISYEQYF. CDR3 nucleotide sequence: TGTGCTAGTGGTTTGGTCCAGACAGGCCTTATCTCCTACGAGCAGTACTTC.

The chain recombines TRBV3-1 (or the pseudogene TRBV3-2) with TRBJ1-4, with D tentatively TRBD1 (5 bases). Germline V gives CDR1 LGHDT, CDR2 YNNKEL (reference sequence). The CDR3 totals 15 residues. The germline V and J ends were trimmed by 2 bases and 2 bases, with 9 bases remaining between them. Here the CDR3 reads CASSQRQGTNEKLFF. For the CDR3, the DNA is TGTGCCAGCAGCCAACGCCAGGGTACTAATGAAAAACTGTTTTTT.

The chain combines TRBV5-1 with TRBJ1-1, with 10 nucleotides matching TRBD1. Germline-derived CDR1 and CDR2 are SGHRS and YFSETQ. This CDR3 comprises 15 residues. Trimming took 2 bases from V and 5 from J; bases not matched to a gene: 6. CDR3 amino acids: CASSFGGQGGTEAFF. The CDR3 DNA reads TGCGCCAGCAGCTTTGGCGGACAGGGGGGTACTGAAGCTTTCTTT.

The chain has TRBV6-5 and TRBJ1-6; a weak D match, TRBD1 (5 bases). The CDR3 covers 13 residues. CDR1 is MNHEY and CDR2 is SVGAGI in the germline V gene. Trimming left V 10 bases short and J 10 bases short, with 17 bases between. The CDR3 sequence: CAIHLGGRSPLHF. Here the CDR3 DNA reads TGTGCCATCCATCTGGGGGGGAGATCACCCCTCCACTTT.

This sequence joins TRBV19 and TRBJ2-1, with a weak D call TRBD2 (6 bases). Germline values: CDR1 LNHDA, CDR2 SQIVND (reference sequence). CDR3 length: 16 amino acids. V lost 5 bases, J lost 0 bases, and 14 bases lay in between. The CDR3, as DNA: TGTGCCAGTAGTCCCTTCCGGGGGAGCTCCTACAATGAGCAGTTCTTC. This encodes CASSPFRGSSYNEQFF. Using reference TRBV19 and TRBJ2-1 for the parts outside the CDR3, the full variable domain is DGGITQSPKYLFRKEGQNVTLSCEQNLNHDAMYWYRQDPGQGLRLIYYSQIVNDFQKGDIAEGYSVSREKKESFPLTVTSAQKNPTAFYLCASSPFRGSSYNEQFFGPGTRLTVL.

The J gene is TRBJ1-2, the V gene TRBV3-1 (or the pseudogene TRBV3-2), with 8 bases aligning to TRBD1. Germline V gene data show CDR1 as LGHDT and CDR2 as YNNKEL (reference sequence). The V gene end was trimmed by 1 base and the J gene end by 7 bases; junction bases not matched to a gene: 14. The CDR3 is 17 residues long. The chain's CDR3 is CASSQGELRWTGFGYTF. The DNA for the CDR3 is TGTGCCAGCAGCCAAGGAGAGTTGCGATGGACAGGGTTTGGCTACACCTTC.

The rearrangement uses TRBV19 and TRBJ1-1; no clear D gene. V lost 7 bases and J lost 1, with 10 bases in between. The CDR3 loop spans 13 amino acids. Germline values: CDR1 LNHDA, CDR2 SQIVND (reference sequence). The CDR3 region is CASNTYRNTEAFF. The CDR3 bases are TGTGCCAGTAATACGTACAGGAACACTGAAGCTTTCTTT.

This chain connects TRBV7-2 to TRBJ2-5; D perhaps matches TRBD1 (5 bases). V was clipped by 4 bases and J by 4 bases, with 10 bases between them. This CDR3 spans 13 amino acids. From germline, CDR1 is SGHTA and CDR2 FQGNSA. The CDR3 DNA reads TGTGCCAGCAGCTCCTCAGGGTTAGAGACCCAGTACTTC. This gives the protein CASSSSGLETQYF.